This is a list of T cell receptor beta chains from one sample in a study of control samples from healthy donors and cancer patients. The table came from immunoSEQ multiplex PCR; TCRdb's copy has only in-frame clones and leaves some out. The data show roughly 92,000 clones, with 86% seen just once and 0.95% to 1.5% held by the top ten. The material sequenced was blood. Source of these receptors: a woman between 50 and 59 years old in good health. Both conserved end residues are part of each CDR3. The D gene is left open where the match is weak. Clone size, where shown, is once, few, many, or a class for clones that have expanded.

D: TRBD1; J: TRBJ1-2; size: .; V: TRBV7-9; DNA: TGTGCCAGCAGCAGGGACAGGGGGCGATCAGACTATGGCTACACCTTC; CDR3: CASSRDRGRSDYGYTF
D: TRBD2; J: TRBJ2-7; size: .; V: TRBV3-1/TRBV3-2; DNA: TGTGCCAGCAGCCAAGGGCGGGCGGGGGGGTCCTACGAGCAGTACTTC; CDR3: CASSQGRAGGSYEQYF
D: TRBD1; J: TRBJ1-1; size: .; V: TRBV19; DNA: TGTGCCAGTAGTCCACAGGGGGCGAACACTGAAGCTTTCTTT; CDR3: CASSPQGANTEAFF
D: TRBD2; J: TRBJ2-7; size: .; V: TRBV19; DNA: TGTGCCAGTAGATCGACTAGCGGGGGGGCCTACTACGAGCAGTACTTC; CDR3: CASRSTSGGAYYEQYF
D: .; J: TRBJ1-2; size: .; V: TRBV7-8; DNA: TGTGCCAGCAGCTTAGTCAGTGGGGATGGCTACACCTTC; CDR3: CASSLVSGDGYTF
D: .; J: TRBJ2-1; size: .; V: TRBV12-5; DNA: TGTGCTAGTGGTTTGCTAGGGACAACCTTCGGTGAGCAGTTCTTC; CDR3: CASGLLGTTFGEQFF
D: TRBD1; J: TRBJ1-1; size: .; V: TRBV6-5; DNA: TGTGCCAGCAGATCAGACGACAGGGTCGGGACTGAAGCTTTCTTT; CDR3: CASRSDDRVGTEAFF
D: .; J: TRBJ2-2; size: few; V: TRBV5-1; DNA: TGCGCCAGCAGCTTGCTTGCTAGCGCGAACACCGGGGAGCTGTTTTTT; CDR3: CASSLLASANTGELFF
D: TRBD1; J: TRBJ1-6; size: .; V: TRBV9; DNA: TGTGCCAGCAGCGGGACAGGGTTTGGATCAGGGGATAATTCACCCCTCCACTTT; CDR3: CASSGTGFGSGDNSPLHF
D: .; J: TRBJ2-3; size: .; V: TRBV7-3; DNA: TGTGCCAGCAGCCCGACAGTCAGCACAGATACGCAGTATTTT; CDR3: CASSPTVSTDTQYF
D: .; J: TRBJ2-7; size: .; V: TRBV18; DNA: TGTGCCAGCTCACCACGGGACACGCATACACTCTCCTACGAGCAGTACTTC; CDR3: CASSPRDTHTLSYEQYF
D: TRBD2; J: TRBJ2-2; size: .; V: TRBV6-5; DNA: TGTGCCAGCGCTGGCCCCGTGGCGGGGGAAGGAGAGCTGTTTTTT; CDR3: CASAGPVAGEGELFF
D: TRBD1; J: TRBJ1-5; size: few; V: TRBV5-1; DNA: TGCGCCAGCAGCTTGGAGGGACAGGGTAATCAGCCCCAGCATTTT; CDR3: CASSLEGQGNQPQHF
D: .; J: TRBJ2-1; size: once; V: TRBV7-6; DNA: TGTGCCAGCAGCTTATGGCAGAACTACAATGAGCAGTTCTTC; CDR3: CASSLWQNYNEQFF
D: TRBD1; J: TRBJ2-2; size: once; V: TRBV6-2/TRBV6-3; DNA: TGTGCCAGCAGCTCCGGGACAGGGGACACCGGGGAGCTGTTTTTT; CDR3: CASSSGTGDTGELFF
D: .; J: TRBJ1-2; size: once; V: TRBV27; DNA: TGTGCCAGCAGTTTATCCGGGCTTGGGGCGGGTGGCTACACCTTC; CDR3: CASSLSGLGAGGYTF
D: .; J: TRBJ2-5; size: .; V: TRBV7-2; DNA: TGTGCCAGCAGCTTAGGACCGCAAGAGACCCAGTACTTC; CDR3: CASSLGPQETQYF
D: .; J: TRBJ2-2; size: .; V: TRBV6-6; DNA: TGTGCCAGCAGTACAGGAGGTCGGACCGGGGAGCTGTTTTTT; CDR3: CASSTGGRTGELFF
D: .; J: TRBJ2-7; size: .; V: TRBV24-1; DNA: TGTGCCACCAGTGATTTTGAGGCCCGATCCTACGAGCAGTACTTC; CDR3: CATSDFEARSYEQYF
D: TRBD1; J: TRBJ1-4; size: once; V: TRBV19; DNA: TGTGCCAGTAGTCCCGGACAGGCAACTAATGAAAAACTGTTTTTT; CDR3: CASSPGQATNEKLFF
D: .; J: TRBJ1-6; size: .; V: TRBV2; DNA: TGTGCCAGCAGACTTCGTCAGGCCTATAATTCACCCCTCCACTTT; CDR3: CASRLRQAYNSPLHF
D: .; J: TRBJ1-1; size: .; V: TRBV13; DNA: TGTGCCAGCAGCGTCATACTAGATGACACTGAAGCTTTCTTT; CDR3: CASSVILDDTEAFF
D: TRBD2; J: TRBJ2-1; size: .; V: TRBV6-2/TRBV6-3; DNA: TGTGCCAGCAGTCCCGGGGTAGCGGGCAATGAGCAGTTCTTC; CDR3: CASSPGVAGNEQFF
D: .; J: TRBJ2-2; size: .; V: TRBV9; DNA: TGTGCCAGCAAACGACTGAACACCGGGGAGCTGTTTTTT; CDR3: CASKRLNTGELFF